This T cell receptor (beta chain) was observed in a study of Ad26.COV2.S vaccination and SARS-CoV-2 variants. The wider study: In the study, Ad26.COV2.S was injected intramuscularly once, or twice 56 days apart. Study-level points and caveats: Similar non-spike TCR breadth was observed in recipients of vaccine and of placebo. Overall T cell responses may have been underestimated by the analyses of TCR breadth and depth.

Specified treatment: about 20 received Ad26.COV2.S at low or high dose, single or two shots; 5 received placebo; per-sample allocation not given. Samples analyzed were those drawn on day 63 after the first vaccine or placebo injection. To note about this clone: The antigen remains undetermined.

The table came from immunoSEQ multiplex PCR; TCRdb's copy has only in-frame clones and leaves some out. The sample consists of roughly 400,000 clones, about nine tenths of them appearing once. The sequencing here drew on peripheral blood, taken in a trial of Ad26.COV2.S vaccine versus placebo. The clonotype comes from a person aged 18-60 years who received the Ad26.COV2.S COVID-19 vaccine or a placebo.

The CDR3 DNA is TGTGCCAGCAACGAAGTCGGCGGAAGCACAGATACGCAGTATTTT. Encoded protein: CASNEVGGSTDTQYF. The chain recombines TRBV28 with TRBJ2-3; D not certain. The CDR3 runs to 15 residues. Germline V gives CDR1 MDHEN, CDR2 SYDVKM. The germline V and J ends were trimmed by 7 bases and 0 bases, with 14 bases remaining between them. The entire variable domain, with the rest obtained from reference TRBV28 and TRBJ2-3, is as follows: DVKVTQSSRYLVKRTGEKVFLECVQDMDHENMFWYRQDPGLGLRLIYFSYDVKMKEKGDIPEGYSVSREKKERFSLILESASTNQTSMYLCASNEVGGSTDTQYFGPGTRLTVL.